Listed here is a single TCR beta chain. Its target is unknown. The donors were members of the validation cohort comprising over a hundred subjects, separate from the roughly 680-subject first cohort. The V segment lost 0 bases and the J segment 0 bases; nucleotides outside the gene matches: 8. Per the germline V gene, CDR1 is SGHVS and CDR2 is FNYEAQ. This CDR3 contains 18 residues. The data derive from a study of cytomegalovirus exposure and HLA in healthy donors. Study results and caveats: In vitro assays verified that three CMV-associated chains recognized CMV antigens specifically. Subsequent analysis revealed that first-cohort TCR clusters tended to co-occur in the 120 or so validation repertoires. Most sequenced TCRs were rare (though some public TCRs occurred in many donors).

Only in-frame clones appear in the TCRdb table, and some are missing; sequencing was by immunoSEQ multiplex PCR. The table lists 150,000 to 200,000 clones, around 85% of them singletons. Material: PBMCs. The receptor was derived from a man aged 25-40 years in good health and CMV-seropositive. The chain is built from TRBV7-6 and TRBJ1-5, with TRBD1 matching 7 bases. This CDR3 is CASSLALGTVYSNQPQHF. CDR3 nucleotide sequence: TGTGCCAGCAGCTTAGCGCTGGGGACAGTCTATAGCAATCAGCCCCAGCATTTT.